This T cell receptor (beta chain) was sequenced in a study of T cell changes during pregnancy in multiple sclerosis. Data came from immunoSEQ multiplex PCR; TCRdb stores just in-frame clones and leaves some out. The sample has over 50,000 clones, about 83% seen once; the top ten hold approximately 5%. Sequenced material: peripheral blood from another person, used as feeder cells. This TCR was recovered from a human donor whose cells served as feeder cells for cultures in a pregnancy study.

This CDR3 is CASSLSGQGAQYF. The DNA of the CDR3 is TGTGCCAGCAGCTTGTCGGGGCAGGGTGCACAGTACTTC. The V call is TRBV7-3, the J call TRBJ2-5; possibly TRBD1 or TRBD2 for D (5 bases each). The V and J ends lost 3 bases and 11 bases respectively, with 16 bases between them. CDR1 is SGHTA, CDR2 FQGTGA, per germline. The CDR3 length is 13 residues.